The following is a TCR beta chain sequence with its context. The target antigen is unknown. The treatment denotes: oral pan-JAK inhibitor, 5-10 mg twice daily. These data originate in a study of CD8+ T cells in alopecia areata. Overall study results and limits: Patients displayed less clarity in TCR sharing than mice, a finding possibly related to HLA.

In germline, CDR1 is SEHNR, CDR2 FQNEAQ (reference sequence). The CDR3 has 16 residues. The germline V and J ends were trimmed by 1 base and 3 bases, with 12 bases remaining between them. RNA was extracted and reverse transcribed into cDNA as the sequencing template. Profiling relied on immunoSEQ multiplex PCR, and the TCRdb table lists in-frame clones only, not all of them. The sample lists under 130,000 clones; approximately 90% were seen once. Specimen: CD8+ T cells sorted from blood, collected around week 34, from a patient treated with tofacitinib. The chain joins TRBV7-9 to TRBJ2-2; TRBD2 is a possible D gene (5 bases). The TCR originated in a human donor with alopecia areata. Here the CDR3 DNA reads TGTGCCAGCAGCTTAGACCGGGGATCGGACACCGGGGAGCTGTTTTTT. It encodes CASSLDRGSDTGELFF. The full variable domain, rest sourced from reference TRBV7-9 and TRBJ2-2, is DTGVSQNPRHKITKRGQNVTFRCDPISEHNRLYWYRQTLGQGPEFLTYFQNEAQLEKSRLLSDRFSAERPKGSFSTLEIQRTEQGDSAMYLCASSLDRGSDTGELFFGEGSRLTVL.